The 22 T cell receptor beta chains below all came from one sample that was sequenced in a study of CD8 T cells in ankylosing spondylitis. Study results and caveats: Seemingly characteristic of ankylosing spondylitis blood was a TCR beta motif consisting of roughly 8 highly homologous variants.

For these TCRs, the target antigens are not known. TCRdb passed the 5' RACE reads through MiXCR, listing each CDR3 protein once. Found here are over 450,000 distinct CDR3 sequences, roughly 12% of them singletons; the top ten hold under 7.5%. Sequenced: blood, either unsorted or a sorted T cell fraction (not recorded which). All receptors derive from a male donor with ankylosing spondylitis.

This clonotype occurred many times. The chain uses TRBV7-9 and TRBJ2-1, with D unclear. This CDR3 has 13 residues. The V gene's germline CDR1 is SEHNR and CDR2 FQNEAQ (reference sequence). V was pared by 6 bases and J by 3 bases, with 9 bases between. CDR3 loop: CASRSDRYNEQFF. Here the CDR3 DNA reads TGTGCCAGCAGATCGGACCGCTACAATGAGCAGTTCTTC. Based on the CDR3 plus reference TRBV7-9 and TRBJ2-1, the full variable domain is DTGVSQNPRHKITKRGQNVTFRCDPISEHNRLYWYRQTLGQGPEFLTYFQNEAQLEKSRLLSDRFSAERPKGSFSTLEIQRTEQGDSAMYLCASRSDRYNEQFFGPGTRLTVL.

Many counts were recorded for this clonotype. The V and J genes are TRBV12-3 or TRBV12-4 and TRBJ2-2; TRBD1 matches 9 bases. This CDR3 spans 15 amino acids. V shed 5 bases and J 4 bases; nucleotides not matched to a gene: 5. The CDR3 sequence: CASSLGQGFTGELFF. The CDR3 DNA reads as TGTGCCAGCAGTCTCGGACAGGGGTTCACCGGGGAGCTGTTTTTT.

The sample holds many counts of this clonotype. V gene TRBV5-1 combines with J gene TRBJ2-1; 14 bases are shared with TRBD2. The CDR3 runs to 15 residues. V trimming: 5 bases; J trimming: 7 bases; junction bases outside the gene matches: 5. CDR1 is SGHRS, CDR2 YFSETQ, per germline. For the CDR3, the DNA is TGCGCCAGCAGGACGGGACTAGCGGGAGTAAATGAGCAGTTCTTC. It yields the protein CASRTGLAGVNEQFF.

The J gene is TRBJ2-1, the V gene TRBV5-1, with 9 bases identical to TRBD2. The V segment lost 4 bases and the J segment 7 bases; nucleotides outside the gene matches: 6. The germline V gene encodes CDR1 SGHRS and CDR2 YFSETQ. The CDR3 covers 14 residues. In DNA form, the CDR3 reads TGCGCCAGCAGCAAATCTAGCGGGGAGAATGAGCAGTTCTTC. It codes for CASSKSSGENEQFF.

CDR3 loop: CASSGSFDNEQFF. In nucleotides, the CDR3 is TGTGCCAGCAGCGGGAGTTTCGACAATGAGCAGTTCTTC. V gene TRBV7-9 combines with J gene TRBJ2-1, with D possibly being TRBD2 (5 bases). CDR1 is SEHNR and CDR2 is FQNEAQ in the germline V gene (reference sequence). The CDR3 is 13 amino acids. V dropped 5 bases and J dropped 5 bases, with 10 bases sitting between them.

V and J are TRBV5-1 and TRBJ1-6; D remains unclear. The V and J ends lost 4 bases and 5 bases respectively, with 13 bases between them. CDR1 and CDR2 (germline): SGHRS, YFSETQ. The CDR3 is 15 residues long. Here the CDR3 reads CASSPRISNNSPLHF. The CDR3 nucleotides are TGCGCCAGCAGCCCGCGGATCAGCAATAATTCACCCCTCCACTTT. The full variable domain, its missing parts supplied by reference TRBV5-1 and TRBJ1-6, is KAGVTQTPRYLIKTRGQQVTLSCSPISGHRSVSWYQQTPGQGLQFLFEYFSETQRNKGNFPGRFSGRQFSNSRSEMNVSTLELGDSALYLCASSPRISNNSPLHFGNGTRLTVT.

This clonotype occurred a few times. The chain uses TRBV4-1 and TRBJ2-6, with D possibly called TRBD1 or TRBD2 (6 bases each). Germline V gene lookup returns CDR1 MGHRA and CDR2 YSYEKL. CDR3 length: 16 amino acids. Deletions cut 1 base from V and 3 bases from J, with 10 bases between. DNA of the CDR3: TGCGCCAGCAGCCAAGGGGGGGCTAATGGGGCCAACGTCCTGACTTTC. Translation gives CASSQGGANGANVLTF.

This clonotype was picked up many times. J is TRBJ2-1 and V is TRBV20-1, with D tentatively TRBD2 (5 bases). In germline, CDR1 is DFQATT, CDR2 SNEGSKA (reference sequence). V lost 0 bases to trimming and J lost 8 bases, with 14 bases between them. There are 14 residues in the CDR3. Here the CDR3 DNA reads TGCAGTGCTAGAGATCGGTGGGAGATGGATGAGCAGTTCTTC. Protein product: CSARDRWEMDEQFF.

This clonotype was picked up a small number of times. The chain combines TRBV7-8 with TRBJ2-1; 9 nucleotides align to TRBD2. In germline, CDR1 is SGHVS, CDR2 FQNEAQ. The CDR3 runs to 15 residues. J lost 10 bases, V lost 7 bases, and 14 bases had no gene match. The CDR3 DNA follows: TGTGCCAGCATGGGAAGTTTAGCGGGAGTACGAGAGCAGTTCTTC. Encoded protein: CASMGSLAGVREQFF.

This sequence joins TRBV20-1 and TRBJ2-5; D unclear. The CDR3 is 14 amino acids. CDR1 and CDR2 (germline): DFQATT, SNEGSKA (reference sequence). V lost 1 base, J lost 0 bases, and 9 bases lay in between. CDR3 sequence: CSARGAEYQETQYF. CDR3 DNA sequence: TGCAGTGCTAGAGGGGCGGAGTACCAAGAGACCCAGTACTTC.

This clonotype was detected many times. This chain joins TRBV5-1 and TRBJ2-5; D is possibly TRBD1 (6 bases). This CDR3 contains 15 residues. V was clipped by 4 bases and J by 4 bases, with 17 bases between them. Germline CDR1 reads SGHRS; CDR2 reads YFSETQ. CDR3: CASSGTGIGGETQYF. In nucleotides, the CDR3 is TGCGCCAGCAGCGGAACAGGGATTGGGGGAGAGACCCAGTACTTC.

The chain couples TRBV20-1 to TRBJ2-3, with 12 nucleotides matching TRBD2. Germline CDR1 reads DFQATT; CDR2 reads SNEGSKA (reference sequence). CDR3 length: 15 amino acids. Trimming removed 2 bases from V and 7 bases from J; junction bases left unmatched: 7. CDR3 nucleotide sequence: TGCAGTGCTAGACTTCAGACTAGCGGGAGACATACGCAGTATTTT. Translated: CSARLQTSGRHTQYF.

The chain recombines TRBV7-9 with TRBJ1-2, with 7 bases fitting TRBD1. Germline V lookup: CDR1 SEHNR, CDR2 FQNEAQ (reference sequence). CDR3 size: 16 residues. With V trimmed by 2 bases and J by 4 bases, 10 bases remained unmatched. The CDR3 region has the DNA TGTGCCAGCAGCTTAAGTCAGGGGGGAGGCTCCTATGGCTACACCTTC. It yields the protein CASSLSQGGGSYGYTF.

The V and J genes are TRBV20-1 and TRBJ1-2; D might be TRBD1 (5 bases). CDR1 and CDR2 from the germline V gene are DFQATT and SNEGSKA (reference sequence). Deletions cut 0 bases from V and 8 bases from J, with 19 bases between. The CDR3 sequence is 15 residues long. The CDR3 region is CSAREMGRLWGGYTF. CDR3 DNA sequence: TGCAGTGCTAGAGAAATGGGACGTCTCTGGGGCGGCTACACCTTC.

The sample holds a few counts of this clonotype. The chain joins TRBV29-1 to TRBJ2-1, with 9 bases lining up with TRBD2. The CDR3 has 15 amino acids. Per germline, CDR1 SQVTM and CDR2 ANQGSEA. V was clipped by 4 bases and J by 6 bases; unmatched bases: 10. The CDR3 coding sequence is TGCAGCGTTGGGCGGGGGACTAGCATAGGCAATGAGCAGTTCTTC. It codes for CSVGRGTSIGNEQFF.

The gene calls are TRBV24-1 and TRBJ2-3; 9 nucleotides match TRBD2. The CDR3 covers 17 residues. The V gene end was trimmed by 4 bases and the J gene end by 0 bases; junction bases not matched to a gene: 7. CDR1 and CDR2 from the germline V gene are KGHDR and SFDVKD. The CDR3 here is CATSDTGTSWSTDTQYF. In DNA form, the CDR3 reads TGTGCCACCAGTGACACCGGGACTAGCTGGAGCACAGATACGCAGTATTTT.

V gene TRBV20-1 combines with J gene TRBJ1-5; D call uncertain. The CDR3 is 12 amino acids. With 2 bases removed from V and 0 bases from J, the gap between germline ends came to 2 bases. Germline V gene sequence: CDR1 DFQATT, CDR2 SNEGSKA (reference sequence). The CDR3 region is CSARHSNQPQHF. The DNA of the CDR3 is TGCAGTGCTAGACATAGCAATCAGCCCCAGCATTTT.

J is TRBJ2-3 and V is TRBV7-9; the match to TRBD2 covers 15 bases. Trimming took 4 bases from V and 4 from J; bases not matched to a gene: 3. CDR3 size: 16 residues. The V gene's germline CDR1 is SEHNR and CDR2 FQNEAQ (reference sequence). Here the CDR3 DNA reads TGTGCCAGCAGCTCGGGACTAGCGGGAGGATCAGATACGCAGTATTTT. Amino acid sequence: CASSSGLAGGSDTQYF.

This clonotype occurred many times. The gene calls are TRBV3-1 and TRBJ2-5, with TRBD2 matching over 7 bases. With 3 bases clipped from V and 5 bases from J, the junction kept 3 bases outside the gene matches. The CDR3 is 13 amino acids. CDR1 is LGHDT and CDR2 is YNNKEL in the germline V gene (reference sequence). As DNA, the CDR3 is TGTGCCAGCAGCCATCGCGGGAGCGAGACCCAGTACTTC. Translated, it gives CASSHRGSETQYF.

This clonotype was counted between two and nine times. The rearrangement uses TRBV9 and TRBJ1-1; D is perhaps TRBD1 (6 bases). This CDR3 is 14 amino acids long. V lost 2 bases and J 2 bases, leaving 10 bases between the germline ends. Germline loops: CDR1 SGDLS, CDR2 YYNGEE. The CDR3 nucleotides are TGTGCCAGCAGCGTGGGGGGACAAAACACTGAAGCTTTCTTT. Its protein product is CASSVGGQNTEAFF.

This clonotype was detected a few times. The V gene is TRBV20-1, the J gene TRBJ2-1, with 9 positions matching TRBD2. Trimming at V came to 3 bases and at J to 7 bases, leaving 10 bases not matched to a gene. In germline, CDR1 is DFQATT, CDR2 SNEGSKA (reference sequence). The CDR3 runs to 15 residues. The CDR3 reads CSASGQVAGDNEQFF. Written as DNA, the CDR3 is TGCAGTGCTAGTGGTCAGGTAGCGGGGGATAATGAGCAGTTCTTC.

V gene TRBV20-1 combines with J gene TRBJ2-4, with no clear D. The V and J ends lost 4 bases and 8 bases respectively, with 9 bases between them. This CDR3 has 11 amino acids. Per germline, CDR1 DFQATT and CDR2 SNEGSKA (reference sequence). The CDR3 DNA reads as TGCAGTGCTACCAAGGGCGACATTCAGTACTTC. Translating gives CSATKGDIQYF.